This T cell receptor (beta chain) is from a study of T cell responses to AZD1222 COVID-19 vaccine (dated by TCRdb to the early 2020s). Background for the entire study: AZD1222 recipients whose second dose came at about 4 weeks and those whose second dose came at about 12 weeks were combined into one group, since spike-specific TCR depth and breadth did not differ between the two schedules. A total of 233 trial participants underwent TCR sequencing, of whom about 210 received two doses of AZD1222 and 26 received two doses of the MenACWY control vaccine. Trial participants were enrolled by age into subgroups of 18-55, 56-69 and 70-plus years, and around 150, 28 and 57 TCR-sequenced participants, respectively, were included in these subgroups. What the authors observed across the whole study: Reportedly, almost half of the unique spike-specific TCRs recognized epitopes lying outside the regions that are mutated in the B.1.351 and B.1.1.7 variants. In the small 56-69-year group, the increase in depth fell short of significance, most likely because of low power. Conclusions about previously exposed vaccinees were limited because only a handful of AZD1222 recipients were SARS-CoV-2 seropositive at baseline. Vaccine-associated CD4 TCRs spanned the whole spike protein, with dominant responses in regions 160-218 and 743-854. Participants were mostly white British, with more females than males. The authors suggested clonal diversity may have been underestimated. Spike-specific TCR breadth and depth rose significantly after two AZD1222 doses compared with day 0 and with MenACWY recipients. Because no day 14 peak-response samples were available, the repertoires could be characterized only after the peak T cell response.

Ends trimmed: V by 2 bases, J by 3 bases; bases unmatched to a gene: 5. Reading from cysteine to phenylalanine, the CDR3 counts 16 amino acids. Here the CDR3 DNA is all that survives: 48 bases in frame from base 1. Via the germline V gene, CDR1 is MNHEY and CDR2 SVGAGI. This sample's time point label indicates: baseline before first vaccination. Samples from vaccinated people were obtained from the UK trials COV001 and COV002, which included a single-blind randomized controlled phase 2/3 trial of AZD1222 (ChAdOx1 nCoV-19) in healthy adults. For TCRbeta chain sequencing, PBMC samples from trial participants were taken at day 0 and at day 28 after the second dose. The CDR3 regions of human TCRbeta chains were analyzed by immunosequencing. As for the authors' bioinformatics: TCRs in the repertoires were compared against a reference library of SARS-CoV-2-specific TCRs that had been generated with the MIRA antigen-specificity platform. Breadth was defined as the fraction of unique TCRs that were SARS-CoV-2-associated, and depth was defined as the fraction of total T cells that were SARS-CoV-2-associated. Using the MIRA data, every spike-specific TCR was mapped to the spike region that the TCR reacted to and assigned to either a CD4 or a CD8 class. Log10-transformed breadth and depth values were compared by one-way ANOVA with Sidak's multiple comparisons tests. TCRdb holds this immuneACCESS table with in-frame rearrangements only. Some clones are missing; in checked studies, unresolved V genes explain under half, and the rest has no known cause. D and trimming were read from the DNA, whereas the V and J calls and clone size are those reported in that table. The sample table lists 130,000 to 150,000 clones, 90% to 95% of them with a count of one. Over 1.1% of the sample comes from the top ten.

This clone is a singleton in its sample. Its specific antigen is unknown. No much larger clonotype is one base removed from it; base qualities were not supplied. The chain is encoded by TRBV6-5 joined to TRBJ2-2; a stretch of 8 junction bases matches TRBD1. This material consisted of peripheral blood, taken on day 0 of AZD1222 vaccination. This TCR came from an adult in good health. The DNA is TGTGCCAGCAGTTACACGGACAGGGTGGACACCGGGGAGCTGTTTTTT. This codes for CASSYTDRVDTGELFF.